This T cell receptor beta chain was documented in a study of brain T cells in children with intractable seizures. The sequenced cases were selected for having the highest brain T cell transcript signatures. Patients received at least one anti-epileptic drug before surgery. Libraries were prepared by immunoSEQ multiplex PCR; TCRdb keeps only in-frame clonotypes and omits some of them. This table has tens of thousands of clones, 94% appearing once. Germline CDR1 reads SGHAT; CDR2 reads FQNNGV. V shed 0 bases and J shed 3 bases, with 12 bases lying between them. The CDR3 covers 16 residues. This chain joins TRBV11-2 and TRBJ2-1; D is perhaps TRBD1 (5 bases). Sequences were derived from peripheral blood, sampled at surgery. The receptor's source is a boy younger than 18 with focal cortical dysplasia and intractable seizures. The CDR3 sequence: CASSLESRVDYNEQFF. CDR3 sequence (DNA): TGTGCCAGCAGCTTAGAATCCAGGGTTGACTACAATGAGCAGTTCTTC.